What follows are 31 T cell receptor beta chains derived from one specimen sequenced in a study of patients and donors after allogeneic stem cell transplantation. Via MiXCR, TCRdb re-called the RT-PCR reads, giving one row per CDR3 protein. Of tens of thousands of distinct CDR3 sequences in the sample, 37% were seen once. Sequenced: blood, either unsorted or a sorted T cell fraction (not recorded which). The receptors derive from a human donor who was either an allogeneic HSCT recipient or a stem cell or donor lymphocyte infusion donor (not recorded which). It is not recorded whose cells these are; they may come from a transplant donor.

The chain carries TRBV7-2 and TRBJ2-3, with 8 positions matching TRBD1. The CDR3 extends over 15 amino acids. The V and J ends lost 4 bases and 6 bases, in that order; junction bases with no gene match: 9. CDR1 is SGHTA and CDR2 is FQGNSA in the germline V gene. This chain's CDR3 is CASSSGQGAIDTQYF. In DNA form, the CDR3 reads TGTGCCAGCAGCTCAGGACAGGGCGCTATTGATACGCAGTATTTT.

The V gene is TRBV7-9, the J gene TRBJ1-4; D is ambiguous. The CDR3 spans 15 residues. The V gene's germline CDR1 is SEHNR and CDR2 FQNEAQ (reference sequence). Between the trimmed V and J ends, which lost 5 bases and 7 bases, there was a span of 17 bases. CDR3 sequence (DNA): TGTGCCAGCAGCCCAGGCCGGGCAAGGGTTGAAAAACTGTTTTTT. This encodes CASSPGRARVEKLFF. Complete variable domain (other parts from reference TRBV7-9 and TRBJ1-4): DTGVSQNPRHKITKRGQNVTFRCDPISEHNRLYWYRQTLGQGPEFLTYFQNEAQLEKSRLLSDRFSAERPKGSFSTLEIQRTEQGDSAMYLCASSPGRARVEKLFFGSGTQLSVL.

The J gene is TRBJ2-7, the V gene TRBV20-1; D not resolved. Trimming took 0 bases from V and 3 from J, leaving 12 bases between them. CDR3 length: 14 amino acids. The germline CDR1 and CDR2 sequences are DFQATT and SNEGSKA (reference sequence). In DNA, the CDR3 is TGCAGTGCTAGAGATCAATATGGCAACTACGAGCAGTACTTC. Its translation is CSARDQYGNYEQYF.

This sequence joins TRBV9 and TRBJ2-7; D perhaps matches TRBD2 (7 bases). The V gene lost 4 bases and the J gene lost 3 bases, with 14 bases spanning the gap. Germline V gene data show CDR1 as SGDLS and CDR2 as YYNGEE. The CDR3 extends over 14 amino acids. CDR3 protein: CASSLGAGHYEQYF. CDR3 nucleotide sequence: TGTGCCAGCAGCCTAGGAGCGGGACACTACGAGCAGTACTTC.

This clonotype was seen just once. For the CDR3, the DNA is TGTGCCAGCTCGATATGGACCGGGGAAGAGACCCAGTACTTC. It encodes CASSIWTGEETQYF. The J gene is TRBJ2-5, the V gene TRBV18; TRBD2 is a possible D gene (5 bases). Germline V CDR1 and CDR2: KGHSH, LQKENI. The CDR3 runs 14 residues. V lost 6 bases and J lost 3, with 14 bases in between. The full variable domain, rest sourced from reference TRBV18 and TRBJ2-5, is NAGVMQNPRHLVRRRGQEARLRCSPMKGHSHVYWYRQLPEEGLKFMVYLQKENIIDESGMPKERFSAEFPKEGPSILRIQQVVRGDSAAYFCASSIWTGEETQYFGPGTRLLVL.

The V gene is TRBV6-5, the J gene TRBJ2-3, with D uncertain. This CDR3 is 16 amino acids long. The V gene lost 6 bases and the J gene lost 1 base, with 17 bases spanning the gap. Germline CDR1 is MNHEY and CDR2 is SVGAGI. The CDR3 DNA is TGTGCCAGCAGCTCAGTAGACGCTCCCGGCACAGATACGCAGTATTTT. Translation: CASSSVDAPGTDTQYF.

This chain joins TRBV12-1 and TRBJ2-1; the listed D gene, TRBD2, was not tested against the DNA. TRBV12-1 is annotated as a pseudogene. The CDR3 consists of 16 residues. CDR3 nucleotides: TGTGCCAGCAGCGGACCGGGACTAGCGACCTACAATGAGCAGTTCTTC. Its protein product is CASSGPGLATYNEQFF.

The chain employs TRBV7-8 and TRBJ1-2; tentatively, D is TRBD1 (6 bases). Trimming stripped 7 bases from V and 3 bases from J, with 15 bases between. The CDR3 sequence is 14 residues long. The germline V gene encodes CDR1 SGHVS and CDR2 FQNEAQ. In nucleotides, the CDR3 is TGTGCCAGCACCCCTGGGACACATCACTATGGCTACACCTTC. It is translated as CASTPGTHHYGYTF. The full variable domain, rest sourced from reference TRBV7-8 and TRBJ1-2, is GAGVSQSPRYKVAKRGQDVALRCDPISGHVSLFWYQQALGQGPEFLTYFQNEAQLDKSGLPSDRFFAERPEGSVSTLKIQRTQQEDSAVYLCASTPGTHHYGYTFGSGTRLTVV.

The chain employs TRBV30 and TRBJ1-2; D call uncertain. This CDR3 has 13 amino acids. The germline V and J ends were trimmed by 8 bases and 7 bases, with 20 bases remaining between them. CDR1 is GTSNPN, CDR2 SVGIG, per germline (reference sequence). This chain's CDR3 is CAGMDQRIGGYTF. In DNA form, the CDR3 reads TGTGCCGGCATGGACCAGCGGATAGGTGGCTACACCTTC.

V gene TRBV7-2 combines with J gene TRBJ1-5; D ambiguous. V lost 4 bases and J 9 bases, leaving 16 bases between the germline ends. The CDR3 totals 14 residues. Germline CDR1 SGHTA, CDR2 FQGNSA. CDR3 nucleotide sequence: TGTGCCAGCAGCTCGGAGTGGGCCACTACGCCCCAGCATTTT. Encoded protein: CASSSEWATTPQHF.

This clonotype was detected ten times or more. The gene calls are TRBV7-9 and TRBJ1-2, with D perhaps matching TRBD1 (6 bases). This CDR3 is built from 17 residues. Trimming stripped 2 bases from V and 1 base from J, with 17 bases between. Germline V gives CDR1 SEHNR, CDR2 FQNEAQ (reference sequence). The CDR3 sequence is CASSLIGSGQLNYGYTF. In nucleotides, the CDR3 is TGTGCCAGCAGCTTAATAGGCTCGGGACAACTTAACTATGGCTACACCTTC.

The rearrangement joins TRBV20-1 to TRBJ1-2; D unclear. From germline, CDR1 is DFQATT and CDR2 SNEGSKA (reference sequence). The CDR3 length is 14 residues. The V gene lost 5 bases and the J gene lost 4 bases, with 17 bases spanning the gap. DNA of the CDR3: TGCAGTGCTCCAAGTGACGGATTTCTCTATGGCTACACCTTC. Translation: CSAPSDGFLYGYTF.

This chain links TRBV7-2 with TRBJ1-4; a possible D gene is TRBD1 (6 bases). In germline, CDR1 is SGHTA, CDR2 FQGNSA. Trimming shortened V by 1 base and J by 3 bases, and 9 bases separated the two germline ends. The CDR3 is made up of 15 amino acids. The CDR3 protein is CASSLGRGANEKLFF. The DNA of the CDR3 is TGTGCCAGCAGCTTAGGCAGGGGTGCTAATGAAAAACTGTTTTTT. Complete variable domain (other parts from reference TRBV7-2 and TRBJ1-4): GAGVSQSPSNKVTEKGKDVELRCDPISGHTALYWYRQSLGQGLEFLIYFQGNSAPDKSGLPSDRFSAERTGGSVSTLTIQRTQQEDSAVYLCASSLGRGANEKLFFGSGTQLSVL.

This chain joins TRBV4-3 and TRBJ1-2, with D maybe TRBD1 (6 bases). This CDR3 region has 15 residues. Germline V gives CDR1 LGHNA, CDR2 YSLEER. V lost 0 bases and J 6 bases, leaving 14 bases between the germline ends. In DNA form, the CDR3 reads TGCGCCAGCAGCCAAGAATTGGTCAGGGGAGATGGCTACACCTTC. Encoded protein: CASSQELVRGDGYTF.

This clonotype was counted only a few times. The V and J genes are TRBV11-3 and TRBJ1-1; no reliable D call. This CDR3 region has 12 residues. CDR1 and CDR2 from the germline V gene are SGHNT and YENEEA. V was trimmed by 3 bases and J by 11 bases, leaving 13 bases between them. The CDR3 DNA is TGTGCCAGCAGCTTTAGTAGGACTTTGGCTTTCTTT. The encoded protein is CASSFSRTLAFF.

The chain carries TRBV24-1 and TRBJ1-4; D is uncertain. The CDR3 spans 14 residues. CDR1 is KGHDR, CDR2 SFDVKD, per germline. V lost 3 bases, J lost 0 bases, and 4 bases lay in between. The CDR3 region has the DNA TGTGCCACCAGTGATGACTCAACTAATGAAAAACTGTTTTTT. Translation gives CATSDDSTNEKLFF.

This clonotype was observed a few times. The chain employs TRBV12-3 or TRBV12-4 and TRBJ1-1, with D possibly matching TRBD1 (6 bases). Between the trimmed V and J ends, which lost 3 bases and 6 bases, there was a span of 14 bases. The CDR3 totals 14 residues. The CDR3 region is CASSFNRDRAEAFF. CDR3 bases: TGTGCCAGCAGTTTTAACAGGGACCGGGCTGAAGCTTTCTTT.

The chain is built from TRBV6-5 and TRBJ2-2; 11 bases map to TRBD2. This CDR3 comprises 16 residues. V was pared by 6 bases and J by 0 bases, with 3 bases of the junction left unmatched. Germline V gene sequence: CDR1 MNHEY, CDR2 SVGAGI. The chain's CDR3 is CASSQGLAANTGELFF. In nucleotides, the CDR3 is TGTGCCAGCAGCCAGGGACTAGCGGCGAACACCGGGGAGCTGTTTTTT.

The V and J genes are TRBV7-2 and TRBJ1-1; D remains ambiguous. There are 15 residues in the CDR3. V gave up 3 bases and J gave up 1 base, with 12 bases separating them. Germline CDR1 is SGHTA and CDR2 is FQGNSA. CDR3 loop: CASSFRLKRNTEAFF. DNA for the CDR3: TGTGCCAGCAGCTTCCGATTGAAAAGGAACACTGAAGCTTTCTTT.

The table lists this clonotype with a few counts. V gene TRBV19 combines with J gene TRBJ2-1, with 8 nucleotides matching TRBD2. The CDR3 totals 14 residues. Losses at the gene ends were 5 bases for V and 2 bases for J; bases not matched to a gene: 2. Germline V gives CDR1 LNHDA, CDR2 SQIVND (reference sequence). CDR3 bases: TGTGCCAGTAGTCCGGGACTAGCCTACAATGAGCAGTTCTTC. This translates into CASSPGLAYNEQFF.

The rearrangement joins TRBV7-9 to TRBJ2-3; possibly TRBD2 for D (6 bases). Trimming stripped 1 base from V and 2 bases from J, with 10 bases between. The CDR3 length is 15 residues. Germline CDR1 SEHNR, CDR2 FQNEAQ (reference sequence). CDR3 region: CASSLGGTPTDTQYF. The CDR3 bases are TGTGCCAGCAGCTTAGGTGGGACTCCCACAGATACGCAGTATTTT.

As DNA, the CDR3 is TGTGCCAGCACCCTTCAAGGCGAGTATGACACAGATACGCAGTATTTT. This gives the protein CASTLQGEYDTDTQYF. V is TRBV7-3 and J is TRBJ2-3; no firm D call. Trimming shortened V by 7 bases and J by 2 bases, and 19 bases separated the two germline ends. Germline CDR1 SGHTA, CDR2 FQGTGA. The length of the CDR3 is 16 residues.

This clonotype was detected many times. The chain has TRBV12-3 or TRBV12-4 and TRBJ1-5; weak D call: TRBD1 (5 bases). The CDR3 spans 13 residues. Deletions cut 2 bases from V and 8 bases from J, with 10 bases between. CDR3 sequence (DNA): TGTGCCAGCAGTTTATTTGGGGGGGAGCCCCAGCATTTT. Protein sequence: CASSLFGGEPQHF.

V usage is TRBV19 and J usage is TRBJ2-7; 8 nucleotides match TRBD1. This CDR3 contains 15 residues. Germline trimming cut 6 bases from V and 1 base from J; bases unmatched to any gene: 8. Germline values: CDR1 LNHDA, CDR2 SQIVND (reference sequence). The CDR3 DNA reads as TGTGCCAGTAGAGGTACGGACAGGGCGTCCTACGAGCAGTACTTC. Its translation: CASRGTDRASYEQYF. The variable domain in full, completed from reference TRBV19 and TRBJ2-7, reads DGGITQSPKYLFRKEGQNVTLSCEQNLNHDAMYWYRQDPGQGLRLIYYSQIVNDFQKGDIAEGYSVSREKKESFPLTVTSAQKNPTAFYLCASRGTDRASYEQYFGPGTRLTVT.

This chain joins TRBV29-1 and TRBJ2-2; 7 bases are a match to TRBD2. Looked up from germline, CDR1 is SQVTM and CDR2 is ANQGSEA. The CDR3 is 14 amino acids. V lost 4 bases and J lost 4; bases outside the gene matches: 6. The CDR3 sequence: CSVGWASGTGELFF. The CDR3 region has the DNA TGCAGCGTTGGATGGGCTAGCGGCACCGGGGAGCTGTTTTTT.

This clonotype turned up a few times. V is TRBV6-5 and J is TRBJ1-1, with 9 bases that match TRBD1. Germline-derived CDR1 and CDR2 are MNHEY and SVGAGI. With 4 bases clipped from V and 1 base from J, the junction kept 4 bases outside the gene matches. The CDR3 spans 15 residues. The CDR3 here is CASSSPGQGNTEAFF. The CDR3 nucleotides read TGTGCCAGCAGTTCTCCGGGACAGGGGAACACTGAAGCTTTCTTT.

This clonotype was seen only a few times. The chain employs TRBV5-1 and TRBJ2-1, with 9 bases that match TRBD1. V gave up 4 bases and J gave up 1 base; unmatched junction bases: 3. The germline V gene has CDR1 SGHRS and CDR2 YFSETQ. The CDR3 is 15 amino acids. The CDR3 is CASSPGTGSYNEQFF. DNA of the CDR3: TGCGCCAGCAGCCCCGGGACAGGGTCCTACAATGAGCAGTTCTTC.

This chain links TRBV7-2 with TRBJ1-2, with 9 bases aligning to TRBD1. CDR3 length equals 12 residues. V trimming: 10 bases; J trimming: 4 bases; junction bases outside the gene matches: 4. Germline CDR1 reads SGHTA; CDR2 reads FQGNSA. The CDR3 sequence is CATRQGGYGYTF. The CDR3 DNA reads as TGTGCCACGCGACAGGGGGGCTATGGCTACACCTTC.

This clonotype has just a few counts. The chain has TRBV7-9 and TRBJ1-1; D unclear. Trimming removed 8 bases at V and 6 bases at J, with 19 bases between. Germline lookup yields CDR1 SEHNR and CDR2 FQNEAQ (reference sequence). The CDR3 is made up of 14 amino acids. Written as DNA, the CDR3 is TGTGCCAGCGATCAGAGTTCGATCAAGGCTGAAGCTTTCTTT. Translation gives CASDQSSIKAEAFF.

This clonotype is a singleton in its sample. This rearrangement joins TRBV6-1 to TRBJ2-3; D is possibly TRBD2 (6 bases). Germline loops: CDR1 MNHNS, CDR2 SASEGT. This CDR3 has 14 residues. V shed 4 bases and J shed 4 bases, with 12 bases lying between them. The CDR3 here is CASSVRRGADTQYF. The CDR3 coding sequence is TGTGCCAGCAGTGTACGGAGGGGCGCAGATACGCAGTATTTT.

The rearrangement links TRBV9 to TRBJ1-3; 8 bases match TRBD1. Trimming took 3 bases from V and 3 from J; bases not matched to a gene: 5. CDR3 size: 15 residues. CDR1 is SGDLS and CDR2 is YYNGEE in the germline V gene. DNA of the CDR3: TGTGCCAGCAGCGGCACCGGGACAGGTGGAAACACCATATATTTT. Its translation: CASSGTGTGGNTIYF.